This section outlines one T cell receptor (beta chain) sequence together with its context. This clonotype was counted between two and nine times. Its recognized antigen is unknown. No much larger clone is present one base from it, and per-base qualities are unavailable. The donors were 40 or so Caucasian individuals from Russia, aged roughly 6 to 100 years, who were systemically healthy. Approximately 9.7 milliliters of peripheral blood were drawn from each donor into EDTA-treated Vacutainer tubes. PBMCs were isolated by Ficoll-Paque density-gradient centrifugation, with at least 6 million obtained per sample. Total RNA, at least 6 micrograms per sample, was extracted from PBMCs with Trizol reagent. For every donor, flow cytometry on a PBMC aliquot measured the percentage of naive CD45RAhigh/CD27high T cells. The sample is drawn from a study of blood T cells in healthy people across ages (dated by TCRdb to about 2015). With regard to the full study: In model experiments, template switching captured about one uniquely barcoded TCR beta cDNA molecule for every two T cells. Age-related changes in TCR beta repertoire diversity were measured in the study by deep sequencing normalized with unique cDNA molecular identifiers. Four age groups were formed from the donors: young (average around 15 years), middle-aged (approximately 39), aged (around 68) and long-lived (82). Donors of different ages were randomly distributed across sequencing lanes to avoid experimental bias. The study analyzed two additional independent replicas of 1 million unique cDNA reads from the same blood draw for two donors, one aged 18 to 29 and one aged 80 or older. What the research found in general, with its limitations: Bulk unsorted PBMC profiling prevented conclusive comparison of naive and antigen-experienced compartments. Observed TCR beta diversity correlated strongly with the percentage of naive T cells measured by flow cytometry. Estimates of total diversity from one million sequenced T cells were regarded as lower bounds and underestimates. The long-lived group showed more naive CD4+ T cells, fewer expanded clones and increased TCR diversity than the aged group, suggesting age selection. Observed TCR beta diversity per million T cells fell roughly linearly with age, and a significant reduction was already apparent by age roughly 41. Donor CMV infection status was unknown, potentially confounding age-related changes in expanded clonotypes.

Receptor amplification or capture employed 5' RACE. For sequencing, an Illumina HiSeq 2500 was employed. A second PCR of about 7 to 12 cycles was performed with a sample-barcoded 5' primer and a J-beta primer mix. A template-switch 5' adaptor carrying 12 random nucleotides introduced a unique molecular identifier onto each TCR beta cDNA molecule. Each sample yielded at least 3 million CDR3-containing paired-end reads. The Mint cDNA synthesis kit, primed by a TRBC-specific oligonucleotide, was used to synthesize first-strand cDNA from all RNA. All cDNA was treated with uracil-DNA glycosylase and then went through a first 18-cycle PCR with the universal primers M1SS and BC2_uni_R. The source study handled its data this way. Normalization of each sample was performed by random selection of 1 million high-quality reads, each carrying a distinct molecular identifier. Reads with shared molecular identifiers were discarded instead of being binned into consensus sequences. MiTCR, with a Q25 quality threshold and the strictest error-elimination algorithm, was used for CDR3 identification, clonotype clustering and error correction. A nonparametric unseen species model with Euler transformation was used to estimate a lower bound on total TCR beta diversity. Using fastp at Q25 and MiXCR, TCRdb reprocessed the public reads and kept productive beta chains. Each CDR3 protein appears once, grouped with its most common genes and DNA. What appears here as the V and J calls and clone size reflects TCRdb's work, not the paper's. This sample is represented by under 2 million distinct CDR3 sequences; around 35% of them were singletons. The ten biggest clones cover roughly 12% of the sample.

Trimming takes 8 bases from V and 2 bases from J, and the germline ends sit 15 bases apart. CDR1 and CDR2 (SGHTA, FQGTGA) derive from the germline V gene. The CDR3 holds 14 amino acids from the cysteine to the phenylalanine. Only the CDR3 DNA stays, 42 bases, in frame from base 1. The sequence links TRBV7-3 to TRBJ2-5; the best D guess is TRBD2, with 6 bases matching. Input material: blood. The TCR originated in a woman in her thirties in good health. The nucleotide sequence reads as follows: TGTGCCAGCGGACCGGTGGGAGGACAAGAGACCCAGTACTTC. This encodes CASGPVGGQETQYF.